The sequence of this TCR beta chain was determined in a study of human T cells and chemical hapten exposure. This clonotype was observed at least ten times. Its antigen is not identified. It was the library that attached unique molecular identifiers to individual cDNA molecules. MiXCR was run by TCRdb on the RACE reads, yielding one entry per CDR3 protein. The sample includes around 130,000 distinct CDR3 sequences, about 8.2% of them seen just once. Points from the study as a whole: No change in TCRs above 1 in 1000 frequency was produced by DPC sensitization.

Noted time point: healthy volunteer bleed at 2 weeks. Unfractionated whole blood served as the source for total RNA extraction. The CDR3 has 14 residues. V gave up 4 bases and J gave up 8 bases, with 17 bases separating them. Germline loops: CDR1 MRHNA, CDR2 SNTAGT. The chain uses TRBV6-4 and TRBJ1-1; no clear D. Sequenced material: whole blood. The receptor was derived from a male donor in good health. Some clones in this sample may be carry-over from other donors' samples. DNA of the CDR3: TGTGCCAGCAGTGCCACTCGAACAGCGGGAGAAGCTTTCTTT. Translation: CASSATRTAGEAFF.